This T cell receptor beta chain was recovered during a study of T cell repertoires in cytomegalovirus infection. TCRdb redid the calling of the reads with MiXCR, one entry per CDR3 protein. The top ten hold around 60% of the sample, which has 230,000 or so distinct CDR3 sequences, about 38% seen once. Germline V gene lookup returns CDR1 SGHVT and CDR2 SQSDAQ. This CDR3 comprises 17 residues. V was trimmed by 5 bases and J by 2 bases, leaving 20 bases between them. With regard to this clonotype: Antigen: not known.

The sample in question was CD8+ T cells from cultured PBMCs, obtained from culture after CMV antigen stimulation. V gene TRBV7-4 combines with J gene TRBJ2-3; the D gene is possibly TRBD1 (6 bases). The receptor was isolated from a human donor in good health (CMV status not recorded). Some clones in this sample may be carry-over from other donors' samples. CDR3 sequence: CASSPGAEAQDTDTQYF. The CDR3 nucleotides read TGTGCCAGCAGCCCAGGGGCGGAGGCCCAAGACACAGATACGCAGTATTTT.